This T cell receptor (beta chain) was documented in a study of T cell responses to AZD1222 COVID-19 vaccine. The CDR3 spans 14 residues. V lost 4 bases and J 6 bases, leaving 19 bases between the germline ends. Germline V gives CDR1 SQVTM, CDR2 ANQGSEA. Overall study results and limits: In all cases, repertoires were sampled only after the peak T cell response.

The assay was immunoSEQ multiplex PCR, and TCRdb's table has in-frame clones only and misses some. The table records tens of thousands of clones, about 90% of them present only once. As concerns this clone: Its specificity is unknown.

This material consisted of peripheral blood, taken on day 0 of AZD1222 vaccination. The chain combines TRBV29-1 with TRBJ2-7; no reliable D call. The TCR was taken from an adult in good health. The CDR3 is CSVGGAGRSGEQYF. CDR3 nucleotide sequence: TGCAGCGTTGGGGGTGCAGGTAGATCGGGCGAGCAGTACTTC.